This TCR beta chain was observed in a study of T cell responses to AZD1222 COVID-19 vaccine. This table comes from immunoSEQ multiplex PCR, and its TCRdb copy is limited to in-frame clones, with some not included. Here the sample spans 100,000 to 150,000 clones, around 90% being singletons. This CDR3 has 15 residues. Trimming removed 1 base from V and 4 bases from J, with 10 bases in between. Germline assignment: CDR1 SGHTA and CDR2 FQGTGA. This TCR was recovered from an adult in good health. Specimen: peripheral blood, collected on day 0 of AZD1222 vaccination. V and J are TRBV7-3 and TRBJ2-2; unclear D gene. The CDR3 DNA follows: TGTGCCAGCAGCTTAAGTAGTACAGCCACCGGGGAGCTGTTTTTT. This sequence encodes CASSLSSTATGELFF.